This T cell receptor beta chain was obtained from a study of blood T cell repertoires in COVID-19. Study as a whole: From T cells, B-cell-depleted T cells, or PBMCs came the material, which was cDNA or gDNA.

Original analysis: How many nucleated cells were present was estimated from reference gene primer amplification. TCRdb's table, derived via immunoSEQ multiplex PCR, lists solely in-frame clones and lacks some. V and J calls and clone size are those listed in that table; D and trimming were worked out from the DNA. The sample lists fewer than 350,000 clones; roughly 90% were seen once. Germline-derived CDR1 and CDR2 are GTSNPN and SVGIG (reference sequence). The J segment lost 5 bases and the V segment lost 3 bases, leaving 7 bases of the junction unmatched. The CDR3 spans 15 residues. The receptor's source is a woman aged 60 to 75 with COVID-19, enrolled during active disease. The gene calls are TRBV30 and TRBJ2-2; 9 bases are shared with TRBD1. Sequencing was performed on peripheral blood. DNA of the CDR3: TGTGCCTGGAGGACAGGGGGGATTTTAACCGGGGAGCTGTTTTTT. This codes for CAWRTGGILTGELFF.